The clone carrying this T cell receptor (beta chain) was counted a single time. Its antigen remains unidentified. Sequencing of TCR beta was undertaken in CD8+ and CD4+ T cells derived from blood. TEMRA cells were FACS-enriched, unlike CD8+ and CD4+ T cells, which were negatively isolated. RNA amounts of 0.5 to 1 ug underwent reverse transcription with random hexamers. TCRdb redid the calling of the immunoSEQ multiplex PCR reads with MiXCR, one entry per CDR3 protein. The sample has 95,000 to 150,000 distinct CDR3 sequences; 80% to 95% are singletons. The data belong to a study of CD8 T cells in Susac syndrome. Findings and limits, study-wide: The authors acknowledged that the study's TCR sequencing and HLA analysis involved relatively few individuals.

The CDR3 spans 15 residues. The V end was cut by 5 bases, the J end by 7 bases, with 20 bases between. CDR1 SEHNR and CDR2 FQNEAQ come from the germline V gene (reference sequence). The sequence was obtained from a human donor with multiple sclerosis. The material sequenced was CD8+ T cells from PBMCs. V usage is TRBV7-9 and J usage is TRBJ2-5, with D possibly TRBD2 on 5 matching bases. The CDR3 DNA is TGTGCCAGCAGCGGCTTGACCGGGGAAGAGGGGACCCAGTACTTC. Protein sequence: CASSGLTGEEGTQYF.